The next 29 T cell receptor beta chains were all read from a single sample in a study of shared clonotypes between healthy human individuals. Data came from immunoSEQ multiplex PCR; TCRdb stores just in-frame clones and leaves some out. The sample records under 650,000 clones, about 96% being singletons. The sample comprised naive CD4+ T cells sorted from blood. Stated subset: CD45RA+ positively selected. Every receptor here comes from a woman in her twenties or thirties in good health.

This clone has a single count. CDR3 nucleotides: TGTGCCAGCTCACCACTACAGGGCTCTGGGGCCAACGTCCTGACTTTC. Protein product: CASSPLQGSGANVLTF. This chain links TRBV18 with TRBJ2-6; D possibly corresponds to TRBD1 (6 bases). Germline V CDR1 and CDR2: KGHSH, LQKENI. The V gene lost 1 base and the J gene lost 0 bases, with 7 bases spanning the gap. CDR3 size: 16 residues.

The J gene is TRBJ2-2, the V gene TRBV18; 7 bases align to TRBD1. The CDR3 totals 14 residues. The J segment lost 7 bases and the V segment lost 2 bases, leaving 4 bases of the junction unmatched. Germline CDR1 is KGHSH and CDR2 is LQKENI. The CDR3 here is CASSPTGADGELFF. The CDR3, as DNA: TGTGCCAGCTCACCAACAGGGGCGGACGGGGAGCTGTTTTTT. The full variable domain, rest sourced from reference TRBV18 and TRBJ2-2, is NAGVMQNPRHLVRRRGQEARLRCSPMKGHSHVYWYRQLPEEGLKFMVYLQKENIIDESGMPKERFSAEFPKEGPSILRIQQVVRGDSAAYFCASSPTGADGELFFGEGSRLTVL.

The gene calls are TRBV5-1 and TRBJ2-6; D gene uncertain. The germline V gene encodes CDR1 SGHRS and CDR2 YFSETQ. The V and J ends lost 0 bases and 0 bases respectively, with 10 bases between them. This CDR3 has 17 residues. The CDR3 loop is CASSLGEQYSGANVLTF. The CDR3 DNA reads as TGCGCCAGCAGCTTGGGGGAACAGTACTCTGGGGCCAACGTCCTGACTTTC.

This chain uses TRBV29-1 with TRBJ2-5; D is perhaps TRBD2 (5 bases). This CDR3 comprises 13 residues. Trimming removed 4 bases from V and 2 bases from J, with 11 bases in between. Germline V CDR1 and CDR2: SQVTM, ANQGSEA. The CDR3 loop is CSVGPRAQETQYF. In nucleotides, the CDR3 is TGCAGCGTTGGGCCGAGGGCACAAGAGACCCAGTACTTC.

This clone occurred once. This sequence joins TRBV7-9 and TRBJ2-2; a weak D match, TRBD2 (6 bases). In germline, CDR1 is SEHNR, CDR2 FQNEAQ (reference sequence). The V end was cut by 4 bases, the J end by 3 bases, with 12 bases between. CDR3 length: 15 amino acids. CDR3 sequence reads: CASSSRGKDTGELFF. CDR3 DNA sequence: TGTGCCAGCAGCTCGCGGGGAAAGGACACCGGGGAGCTGTTTTTT. Using reference TRBV7-9 and TRBJ2-2 for the parts outside the CDR3, the full variable domain is DTGVSQNPRHKITKRGQNVTFRCDPISEHNRLYWYRQTLGQGPEFLTYFQNEAQLEKSRLLSDRFSAERPKGSFSTLEIQRTEQGDSAMYLCASSSRGKDTGELFFGEGSRLTVL.

The chain links TRBV14 to TRBJ1-1; 10 bases match TRBD1. The ends lost 5 bases at V and 5 bases at J; junction bases unmatched: 8. CDR1 and CDR2 (germline): SGHDN, FVKESK. This CDR3 has 15 residues. The CDR3 here is CASSTRQGAQTEAFF. CDR3 nucleotide sequence: TGTGCCAGCAGCACCAGACAGGGGGCTCAGACTGAAGCTTTCTTT.

The chain uses TRBV7-6 and TRBJ2-2; weak D call: TRBD2 (6 bases). There are 17 residues in the CDR3. Germline CDR1 and CDR2: SGHVS and FNYEAQ. V lost 6 bases, J lost 3 bases, and 20 bases lay in between. CDR3 sequence (DNA): TGTGCCAGCAGTTTCCGGGGGAGTTCCAAGGACACCGGGGAGCTGTTTTTT. Protein sequence: CASSFRGSSKDTGELFF.

The V call is TRBV5-3, the J call TRBJ2-3, with D unresolved. TRBV5-3 falls under the ORF class, with uncertain function. The length of the CDR3 is 15 residues. V was clipped by 0 bases and J by 2 bases, with 10 bases between them. CDR3 protein: CARSLAELITDTQYF. Here the CDR3 DNA reads TGTGCCAGAAGCTTGGCGGAGCTGATCACAGATACGCAGTATTTT.

The V and J genes are TRBV19 and TRBJ1-4; TRBD1 agrees at 11 bases. Trimming took 6 bases from V and 2 from J; bases not matched to a gene: 5. This CDR3 is built from 16 residues. The germline gives CDR1 LNHDA, CDR2 SQIVND (reference sequence). The CDR3 coding sequence is TGTGCCAGTAGAGGGACAGGGGGATTCACTAATGAAAAACTGTTTTTT. It yields the protein CASRGTGGFTNEKLFF. The full variable domain, its missing parts supplied by reference TRBV19 and TRBJ1-4, is DGGITQSPKYLFRKEGQNVTLSCEQNLNHDAMYWYRQDPGQGLRLIYYSQIVNDFQKGDIAEGYSVSREKKESFPLTVTSAQKNPTAFYLCASRGTGGFTNEKLFFGSGTQLSVL.

The chain combines TRBV14 with TRBJ1-3; a weak D match, TRBD1 (5 bases). This CDR3 comprises 15 residues. V dropped 4 bases and J dropped 4 bases, with 14 bases sitting between them. Germline V lookup: CDR1 SGHDN, CDR2 FVKESK. CDR3 in DNA: TGTGCCAGCAGCCGCACCCGGGGCCGAGGAAACACCATATATTTT. It yields the protein CASSRTRGRGNTIYF.

CDR3 amino acids: CASSPTGEGWSPLHF. CDR3 coding DNA: TGTGCCAGCAGCCCCACAGGGGAGGGTTGGTCACCCCTCCACTTT. V usage is TRBV6-5 and J usage is TRBJ1-6, with 7 bases lining up with TRBD1. CDR3 length: 15 amino acids. The germline V gene has CDR1 MNHEY and CDR2 SVGAGI. The ends lost 6 bases at V and 10 bases at J; junction bases unmatched: 12.

The chain couples TRBV5-1 to TRBJ1-4, with TRBD1 identical over 7 bases. The CDR3 length is 15 residues. V lost 0 bases and J lost 5; bases outside the gene matches: 4. Per the germline V gene, CDR1 is SGHRS and CDR2 is YFSETQ. CDR3 residues: CASSLGDRFNEKLFF. The CDR3 DNA follows: TGCGCCAGCAGCTTGGGGGACAGATTCAATGAAAAACTGTTTTTT.

The genes are TRBV10-2 and TRBJ1-5; D uncertain. Germline CDR1 WSHSY, CDR2 SAAADI. Trimming shortened V by 2 bases and J by 5 bases, and 10 bases separated the two germline ends. This CDR3 is built from 14 residues. The CDR3 DNA reads TGCGCCAGCAGTGAGGCAGGTATTCATCAGCCCCAGCATTTT. It translates to CASSEAGIHQPQHF.

This sequence joins TRBV28 and TRBJ1-5; TRBD1 aligns across 7 bases. V shed 5 bases, J shed 9 bases, and the junction held 13 bases outside the gene matches. Per germline, CDR1 MDHEN and CDR2 SYDVKM. The CDR3 loop spans 15 amino acids. Here the CDR3 DNA reads TGTGCCAGCAGTCTTTCCGGACAGGCCCCGAGGCCCCAGCATTTT. This gives the protein CASSLSGQAPRPQHF. Together with reference TRBV28 and TRBJ1-5, the CDR3 gives the full variable domain: DVKVTQSSRYLVKRTGEKVFLECVQDMDHENMFWYRQDPGLGLRLIYFSYDVKMKEKGDIPEGYSVSREKKERFSLILESASTNQTSMYLCASSLSGQAPRPQHFGDGTRLSIL.

The CDR3 sequence is CASSAGQNSNQPQHF. The DNA of the CDR3 is TGTGCCAGTAGTGCGGGACAAAATAGCAATCAGCCCCAGCATTTT. The chain links TRBV19 to TRBJ1-5, with D maybe TRBD1 (6 bases). Per the germline V gene, CDR1 is LNHDA and CDR2 is SQIVND (reference sequence). V gave up 5 bases and J gave up 0 bases, with 11 bases separating them. This CDR3 has 15 residues.

The chain is built from TRBV25-1 and TRBJ2-3; 16 nucleotides match TRBD2. V lost 6 bases to trimming and J lost 3 bases; unmatched junction nucleotides: 9. The V gene's germline CDR1 is MGHDK and CDR2 SYGVNS. There are 18 residues in the CDR3. The CDR3 DNA sequence: TGTGCCAGCAGCCTCGGGACTAGCGGGAGGGCCCTGACAGATACGCAGTATTTT. Translating gives CASSLGTSGRALTDTQYF.

This rearrangement joins TRBV7-6 to TRBJ2-7; D is perhaps TRBD2 (6 bases). Between the trimmed V and J ends, which lost 0 bases and 2 bases, there was a span of 14 bases. CDR3 length equals 16 residues. Germline V gene data show CDR1 as SGHVS and CDR2 as FNYEAQ. In nucleotides, the CDR3 is TGTGCCAGCAGCTTAGCCCCGACAAGGACTACCTACGAGCAGTACTTC. This translates into CASSLAPTRTTYEQYF.

The chain is built from TRBV28 and TRBJ1-5; D is unclear. This CDR3 is 12 amino acids long. V lost 6 bases, J lost 9 bases, and 12 bases lay in between. Germline assignment: CDR1 MDHEN and CDR2 SYDVKM. CDR3 in amino acids: CASSPGWRPQHF. CDR3 DNA sequence: TGTGCCAGCAGCCCGGGGTGGCGGCCCCAGCATTTT.

The chain carries TRBV7-9 and TRBJ2-7; D uncertain. This CDR3 has 14 residues. Trimming took off 3 bases at V and 0 bases at J, with 9 bases between the two ends. Germline CDR1 is SEHNR and CDR2 is FQNEAQ (reference sequence). CDR3 nucleotide sequence: TGTGCCAGCAGCTTTGGTGTCAACTCCTACGAGCAGTACTTC. It is translated as CASSFGVNSYEQYF.

Here the CDR3 reads CSVGERLAYEQYF. CDR3 in DNA: TGCAGCGTTGGTGAGCGGCTGGCCTACGAGCAGTACTTC. The rearrangement joins TRBV29-1 to TRBJ2-7; maybe TRBD2 (5 bases). The CDR3 runs 13 residues. The V gene's germline CDR1 is SQVTM and CDR2 ANQGSEA. Trimming shortened V by 4 bases and J by 2 bases, and 12 bases separated the two germline ends.

The gene calls are TRBV5-1 and TRBJ2-7; 7 bases agree with TRBD1. CDR1 and CDR2 (germline): SGHRS, YFSETQ. The CDR3 sequence is 14 residues long. Trimming took 2 bases from V and 2 from J; bases not matched to a gene: 4. The CDR3 region has the DNA TGCGCCAGCAGCTTTCGTGGGACAGCCTACGAGCAGTACTTC. Protein: CASSFRGTAYEQYF. The full variable domain, completed using reference TRBV5-1 and TRBJ2-7, is KAGVTQTPRYLIKTRGQQVTLSCSPISGHRSVSWYQQTPGQGLQFLFEYFSETQRNKGNFPGRFSGRQFSNSRSEMNVSTLELGDSALYLCASSFRGTAYEQYFGPGTRLTVT.

This clone occurred once. The rearrangement uses TRBV19 and TRBJ2-3, with no clear D. The CDR3 is made up of 16 amino acids. Germline V lookup: CDR1 LNHDA, CDR2 SQIVND (reference sequence). V was clipped by 1 base and J by 5 bases, with 16 bases between them. CDR3 bases: TGTGCCAGTAGTATAGTAAGGCAGGCGCCTCGAGATACGCAGTATTTT. As protein: CASSIVRQAPRDTQYF.

The genes are TRBV5-8 and TRBJ2-4; 7 nucleotides align to TRBD2. Germline lookup yields CDR1 SGHTS and CDR2 YDEGEE. The CDR3 is 13 amino acids. With V trimmed by 2 bases and J by 6 bases, 2 bases remained unmatched. The CDR3 is CASSFGGGNIQYF. As DNA, the CDR3 is TGTGCCAGCAGCTTCGGCGGGGGAAACATTCAGTACTTC.

V usage is TRBV11-2 and J usage is TRBJ1-1; D ambiguous. Trimming left V 7 bases short and J 5 bases short, with 20 bases between. This CDR3 is 15 amino acids long. The germline V gene has CDR1 SGHAT and CDR2 FQNNGV. This CDR3 reads CASNQLGRQGTEAFF. DNA of the CDR3: TGTGCCAGCAACCAGCTTGGCCGACAAGGGACTGAAGCTTTCTTT.

The V gene is TRBV4-1, the J gene TRBJ2-7; D call uncertain. The CDR3 extends over 14 amino acids. From germline, CDR1 is MGHRA and CDR2 YSYEKL. V was trimmed by 8 bases and J by 5 bases, leaving 19 bases between them. The CDR3 sequence is CASANLGRNNEQYF. CDR3 nucleotides: TGCGCCAGCGCTAACCTGGGTAGAAATAACGAGCAGTACTTC.

Only one count was recorded for this clone. The J gene is TRBJ1-1, the V gene TRBV15; D is unresolved. V gave up 5 bases and J gave up 5 bases, with 18 bases separating them. CDR1 is LNHNV, CDR2 YYDKDF, per germline (reference sequence). The CDR3 extends over 15 amino acids. CDR3 sequence: CATSPGRVIETEAFF. CDR3 coding DNA: TGTGCCACCAGCCCAGGCCGGGTTATTGAAACTGAAGCTTTCTTT.

This clone has just one count. CDR3 DNA sequence: TGTGCCAGCTCACCGTCGACTAGCGGGAGTTCTAACAATGAGCAGTTCTTC. This encodes CASSPSTSGSSNNEQFF. The chain couples TRBV18 to TRBJ2-1, with TRBD2 matching 12 bases. Germline assignment: CDR1 KGHSH and CDR2 LQKENI. CDR3 length: 17 amino acids. Unmatched junction bases numbered 8, after V lost 3 bases and J lost 5 bases.

The rearrangement links TRBV18 to TRBJ2-1; possibly TRBD1 for D (6 bases). CDR1 KGHSH and CDR2 LQKENI come from the germline V gene. The CDR3 has 17 amino acids. The germline V and J ends were trimmed by 0 bases and 7 bases, with 19 bases remaining between them. The CDR3 coding sequence is TGTGCCAGCTCACCACCACAGGGTGAACAGGGTTTTAATGAGCAGTTCTTC. Protein: CASSPPQGEQGFNEQFF.

The V call is TRBV5-1, the J call TRBJ2-2, with 9 bases matching TRBD2. Germline-derived CDR1 and CDR2 are SGHRS and YFSETQ. The trim removed 3 bases at V and 1 base at J, leaving 4 bases unmatched. The CDR3 has 16 residues. This CDR3 is CASSSTTSGNTGELFF. The CDR3 coding sequence is TGCGCCAGCAGCTCAACGACTAGCGGGAACACCGGGGAGCTGTTTTTT.